Listed below are T cell receptor beta chains from one sample, sequenced in a study of blood T cell repertoires in COVID-19. The method was immunoSEQ multiplex PCR; TCRdb's version includes in-frame clones alone and lacks a portion of them. The sample holds under 200,000 clones, 88% seen once. The sample consisted of peripheral blood. All receptors derive from a man between 60 and 70 years old with acute or convalescent COVID-19. The CDR3 runs from the conserved cysteine through the conserved F or W. A D gene is named only where the DNA matches it firmly. A row's size may be missing; if present it is once, few, many or a size class.

d_gene: TRBD1; v_gene: TRBV5-1; j_gene: TRBJ1-3; abundance: NA; CDR3nt: TGCGCCAGCAGCCTTGCAGGACAGGGCCTTGGAAACACCATATATTTT; CDR3aa: CASSLAGQGLGNTIYF
d_gene: NA; v_gene: TRBV6-5; j_gene: TRBJ1-1; abundance: few; CDR3nt: TGTGCCAGCACCTTTTACAGGGAGGAAGCTTTCTTT; CDR3aa: CASTFYREEAFF
d_gene: TRBD2; v_gene: TRBV5-1; j_gene: TRBJ2-5; abundance: NA; CDR3nt: TGCGCCAGCAGCTTAGTCCGACTAGCGGGGGGGTTACAGACCCAGTACTTC; CDR3aa: CASSLVRLAGGLQTQYF
d_gene: TRBD1; v_gene: TRBV14; j_gene: TRBJ1-6; abundance: NA; CDR3nt: TGTGCCAGCAGCCGACAGGGGGGCTCCTATAATTCACCCCTCCACTTT; CDR3aa: CASSRQGGSYNSPLHF
d_gene: NA; v_gene: TRBV12-3/TRBV12-4; j_gene: TRBJ2-5; abundance: NA; CDR3nt: TGTGCCAGCAGTTTGAGGCGCACGGAGACCCAGTACTTC; CDR3aa: CASSLRRTETQYF
d_gene: TRBD1; v_gene: TRBV5-1; j_gene: TRBJ2-5; abundance: NA; CDR3nt: TGCGCCAGCAGCTTGGCCGGCGTAACAGGGGGTCAAGAGACCCAGTACTTC; CDR3aa: CASSLAGVTGGQETQYF
d_gene: TRBD1; v_gene: TRBV5-5; j_gene: TRBJ2-1; abundance: NA; CDR3nt: TGTGCCAGCAGCCCCGGGACAGGGAGGAATGAGCAGTTCTTC; CDR3aa: CASSPGTGRNEQFF
d_gene: NA; v_gene: TRBV27; j_gene: TRBJ2-3; abundance: NA; CDR3nt: TGTGCCAGCAGTTTATTAGGCGGGGCGAGCACAGATACGCAGTATTTT; CDR3aa: CASSLLGGASTDTQYF
d_gene: NA; v_gene: TRBV11-2; j_gene: TRBJ2-1; abundance: NA; CDR3nt: TGTGCCAGCAGCCTGCAGTTCAATGAGCAGTTCTTC; CDR3aa: CASSLQFNEQFF
d_gene: TRBD1; v_gene: TRBV12-5; j_gene: TRBJ2-2; abundance: few; CDR3nt: TGTGCTAGTGGCCTCCGGACAGGGCAGGCCGGGGAGCTGTTTTTT; CDR3aa: CASGLRTGQAGELFF
d_gene: NA; v_gene: TRBV4-1; j_gene: TRBJ1-6; abundance: few; CDR3nt: TGCGCCAGCAGCCAAGAAGAGGCAGGGAATTCACCCCTCCACTTT; CDR3aa: CASSQEEAGNSPLHF
d_gene: NA; v_gene: TRBV19; j_gene: TRBJ2-5; abundance: NA; CDR3nt: TGTGCCAGTGCCGAGGGCGGAAAAGAGACCCAGTACTTC; CDR3aa: CASAEGGKETQYF
d_gene: NA; v_gene: TRBV10-1; j_gene: TRBJ1-3; abundance: NA; CDR3nt: TGCGCCAGCAGTGCGAACAGCTCTGGAAACACCATATATTTT; CDR3aa: CASSANSSGNTIYF
d_gene: TRBD1; v_gene: TRBV24-1; j_gene: TRBJ2-7; abundance: NA; CDR3nt: TGTGCCACCAGTGATCCCGGACAGGGCTACGAGCAGTACTTC; CDR3aa: CATSDPGQGYEQYF
d_gene: TRBD2; v_gene: TRBV5-4; j_gene: TRBJ2-2; abundance: NA; CDR3nt: TGTGCCAGCAGCCTGGGACTAGCGGGAGTTGCCGGGGAGCTGTTTTTT; CDR3aa: CASSLGLAGVAGELFF
d_gene: NA; v_gene: TRBV30; j_gene: TRBJ2-1; abundance: NA; CDR3nt: TGTGCCTGGACGACAGGCTGGAATGAGCAGTTCTTC; CDR3aa: CAWTTGWNEQFF
d_gene: NA; v_gene: TRBV2; j_gene: TRBJ1-5; abundance: NA; CDR3nt: TGTGCCAGCAGTCAACGGACAGCTAAGGGTCAGCCCCAGCATTTT; CDR3aa: CASSQRTAKGQPQHF
d_gene: NA; v_gene: TRBV9; j_gene: TRBJ2-3; abundance: NA; CDR3nt: TGTGCCAGCACCCTGGGCGGGTTAAGCACAGATACGCAGTATTTT; CDR3aa: CASTLGGLSTDTQYF
d_gene: NA; v_gene: TRBV11-3; j_gene: TRBJ2-7; abundance: NA; CDR3nt: TGTGCCAGCAGCTTAGACAGGACAGCTAACTACGAGCAGTACTTC; CDR3aa: CASSLDRTANYEQYF
d_gene: TRBD1; v_gene: TRBV2; j_gene: TRBJ1-1; abundance: NA; CDR3nt: TGTGCCAGCAGTGAAGACAGGGGGGGGAACACTGAAGCTTTCTTT; CDR3aa: CASSEDRGGNTEAFF
d_gene: NA; v_gene: TRBV27; j_gene: TRBJ2-3; abundance: NA; CDR3nt: TGTGCCAGCAGTTTAAGAGAGCGCACAGATACGCAGTATTTT; CDR3aa: CASSLRERTDTQYF
d_gene: TRBD1; v_gene: TRBV10-2; j_gene: TRBJ1-2; abundance: NA; CDR3nt: TGCGCCAGCAGTGAGTCGACAGGGAAAGGCTACACCTTC; CDR3aa: CASSESTGKGYTF
d_gene: NA; v_gene: TRBV5-1; j_gene: TRBJ1-4; abundance: NA; CDR3nt: TGCGCCAGCAGCTTGCGGGAGAACGAAAAACTGTTTTTT; CDR3aa: CASSLRENEKLFF
d_gene: NA; v_gene: TRBV11-2; j_gene: TRBJ2-2; abundance: NA; CDR3nt: TGTGCCAGCAGCTTGGGTGGGACTCCGACCGGGGAGCTGTTTTTT; CDR3aa: CASSLGGTPTGELFF
d_gene: TRBD2; v_gene: TRBV19; j_gene: TRBJ2-7; abundance: NA; CDR3nt: TGTGCCAGTAGTACTAGCGGGAGGAACGGGAGCTACGAGCAGTACTTC; CDR3aa: CASSTSGRNGSYEQYF
d_gene: NA; v_gene: TRBV7-9; j_gene: TRBJ1-4; abundance: few; CDR3nt: TGTGCCAGCAGAGGACAGTTAACTAATGAAAAACTGTTTTTT; CDR3aa: CASRGQLTNEKLFF
d_gene: NA; v_gene: TRBV5-1; j_gene: TRBJ2-3; abundance: once; CDR3nt: TGCGCCAGCACTACGGGGGATAGCACAGATACGCAGTATTTT; CDR3aa: CASTTGDSTDTQYF
d_gene: NA; v_gene: TRBV6-6; j_gene: TRBJ1-2; abundance: NA; CDR3nt: TGTGCCAGCAGTTACTCGCGGTCGGGGAGGGACTATGGCTACACCTTC; CDR3aa: CASSYSRSGRDYGYTF
d_gene: TRBD1; v_gene: TRBV24-1; j_gene: TRBJ2-2; abundance: once; CDR3nt: TGTGCCACCATGACAGGGTCCACCGGGGAGCTGTTTTTT; CDR3aa: CATMTGSTGELFF
d_gene: NA; v_gene: TRBV7-2; j_gene: TRBJ1-2; abundance: NA; CDR3nt: TGTGCCAGCAGCCCTCGTCCGGGGGAGGAGTATGGCTACACCTTC; CDR3aa: CASSPRPGEEYGYTF